These 27 T cell receptor beta chains were all obtained from the same sample, sequenced in a study of CD8 T cells in Susac syndrome. Random-hexamer reverse transcription was applied to roughly 0.5 to 1 ug RNA. TCRdb re-called the immunoSEQ multiplex PCR reads through MiXCR, storing one row per CDR3 protein. The sample consists of tens of thousands of distinct CDR3 sequences, around 94% of them appearing once. The sequenced sample was CD4+ T cells from PBMCs. Receptors were obtained from a human donor with Susac syndrome.

This chain joins TRBV29-1 and TRBJ2-6; the match to TRBD2 covers 14 bases. Trimming at V came to 6 bases and at J to 1 base, leaving 5 bases not matched to a gene. Per germline, CDR1 SQVTM and CDR2 ANQGSEA. This CDR3 is 17 amino acids long. The DNA for the CDR3 is TGCAGCGTAACGGGACTAGCGGGGGCATCTGGGGCCAACGTCCTGACTTTC. Residues: CSVTGLAGASGANVLTF.

V gene TRBV15 combines with J gene TRBJ2-1; D may match TRBD1 or TRBD2 (6 bases each). Germline loops: CDR1 LNHNV, CDR2 YYDKDF (reference sequence). CDR3 length equals 16 residues. V shed 0 bases and J shed 10 bases, with 19 bases lying between them. Here the CDR3 reads CATSREEGDWTREQFF. CDR3 sequence (DNA): TGTGCCACCAGCAGAGAGGAGGGGGACTGGACGCGGGAGCAGTTCTTC.

The rearrangement links TRBV15 to TRBJ2-7; 9 positions match TRBD2. This CDR3 has 15 residues. CDR1 and CDR2 (germline): LNHNV, YYDKDF (reference sequence). Trimming cost V 0 bases and J 4 bases; bases outside gene matches: 4. The DNA of the CDR3 is TGTGCCACCAGCAGAGATGCGGGGGGGCCGTACGAGCAGTACTTC. It encodes CATSRDAGGPYEQYF.

The chain joins TRBV20-1 to TRBJ2-5, with 12 bases aligning to TRBD1. Germline V gene lookup returns CDR1 DFQATT and CDR2 SNEGSKA (reference sequence). There are 18 residues in the CDR3. With V trimmed by 0 bases and J by 5 bases, 13 bases remained unmatched. The CDR3 bases are TGCAGTGCTAGAGATTGGCGGGGACAGGGGGCGCTTGGGGAGACCCAGTACTTC. Residues: CSARDWRGQGALGETQYF.

V gene TRBV28 combines with J gene TRBJ2-7; possible D gene TRBD1, 6 bases. Trimming took off 3 bases at V and 3 bases at J, with 12 bases between the two ends. Germline V gene lookup returns CDR1 MDHEN and CDR2 SYDVKM. This CDR3 comprises 14 residues. The CDR3 DNA reads as TGTGCCAGCAGTTTCCGTAGGACAGTCTACGAGCAGTACTTC. This encodes CASSFRRTVYEQYF.

The chain carries TRBV4-1 and TRBJ1-2, with D possibly being TRBD1 (6 bases). Trimming took 1 base from V and 4 from J, leaving 16 bases between them. CDR1 and CDR2 (germline): MGHRA, YSYEKL. This CDR3 is 16 amino acids long. CDR3 coding DNA: TGCGCCAGCAGCCAAGTCGGCAGGGGTCTTGGCTATGGCTACACCTTC. Translation gives CASSQVGRGLGYGYTF.

The chain uses TRBV7-8 and TRBJ2-7, with a tentative D call TRBD2 (6 bases). CDR1 and CDR2 (germline): SGHVS, FQNEAQ. CDR3 length: 14 residues. V lost 5 bases, J lost 5 bases, and 16 bases lay in between. The CDR3 is CASSPSRGNNEQYF. CDR3 nucleotides: TGTGCCAGCAGCCCATCCCGGGGGAATAACGAGCAGTACTTC.

This chain joins TRBV18 and TRBJ1-1; no definite D call. Trimming removed 3 bases from V and 4 bases from J, with 9 bases in between. This CDR3 is 13 amino acids long. Germline loops: CDR1 KGHSH, CDR2 LQKENI. The CDR3 spells CASSPGFGTEAFF. The CDR3 DNA sequence: TGTGCCAGCTCACCCGGGTTCGGCACTGAAGCTTTCTTT.

V and J are TRBV7-3 and TRBJ2-6, with a possible D match to TRBD1 (6 bases). The CDR3 length is 18 residues. Germline CDR1 is SGHTA and CDR2 is FQGTGA. Trimming pared 5 bases from V and 2 bases from J, leaving 19 bases between. The CDR3, as DNA: TGTGCCAGCAGCCCGCAGACAGGAAACCTCGCTGGGGCCAACGTCCTGACTTTC. Translated, it gives CASSPQTGNLAGANVLTF. The variable domain in full, with the rest retrieved from reference TRBV7-3 and TRBJ2-6, is GAGVSQTPSNKVTEKGKYVELRCDPISGHTALYWYRQSLGQGPEFLIYFQGTGAADDSGLPNDRFFAVRPEGSVSTLKIQRTERGDSAVYLCASSPQTGNLAGANVLTFGAGSRLTVL.

The chain links TRBV15 to TRBJ1-3, with D possibly being TRBD1 (5 bases). Trimming took off 4 bases at V and 3 bases at J, with 13 bases between the two ends. The CDR3 runs to 15 residues. Germline CDR1 reads LNHNV; CDR2 reads YYDKDF (reference sequence). The CDR3 DNA is TGTGCCACCAGCAATGGGGCAGGGATTGGAAACACCATATATTTT. It codes for CATSNGAGIGNTIYF.

CDR3 bases: TGTGCCAGCTCACCACTGCGGGATGACAGGAGGGAAACGAATGAGCAGTTCTTC. It codes for CASSPLRDDRRETNEQFF. This chain links TRBV18 with TRBJ2-1, with D tentatively TRBD1 or TRBD2 (6 bases each). CDR1 KGHSH and CDR2 LQKENI come from the germline V gene. CDR3 length: 18 amino acids. V dropped 1 base and J dropped 7 bases, with 23 bases sitting between them.

The chain is built from TRBV6-5 and TRBJ1-6; D remains ambiguous. Germline CDR1 MNHEY, CDR2 SVGAGI. There are 14 residues in the CDR3. The V end was cut by 4 bases, the J end by 10 bases, with 14 bases between. In DNA, the CDR3 is TGTGCCAGCAGTTCTGGGAGGATTGGATCACCCCTCCACTTT. As protein: CASSSGRIGSPLHF.

The CDR3 loop is CAWSGQGVGTEAFF. CDR3 DNA: TGTGCCTGGTCGGGACAGGGGGTGGGCACTGAAGCTTTCTTT. The chain is built from TRBV30 and TRBJ1-1; 11 nucleotides agree with TRBD1. The CDR3 extends over 14 amino acids. Trimming cost V 5 bases and J 4 bases; bases outside gene matches: 6. CDR1 is GTSNPN, CDR2 SVGIG, per germline (reference sequence).

J is TRBJ2-7 and V is TRBV6-5; 9 bases fit TRBD1. After removal of 2 bases from V and 4 bases from J, the junction contained 9 bases not matched to a gene. Germline CDR1 MNHEY, CDR2 SVGAGI. The CDR3 runs to 16 residues. CDR3 region: CASSYLGMGQGYEQYF. The CDR3 region has the DNA TGTGCCAGCAGTTACCTGGGAATGGGACAGGGTTACGAGCAGTACTTC.

The V gene is TRBV7-9, the J gene TRBJ2-5; D not resolved. The V gene lost 7 bases and the J gene lost 0 bases, with 3 bases spanning the gap. The CDR3 has 11 amino acids. Germline CDR1 reads SEHNR; CDR2 reads FQNEAQ (reference sequence). CDR3: CASTHQETQYF. CDR3 DNA sequence: TGTGCCAGCACCCACCAAGAGACCCAGTACTTC. Full variable domain (missing parts from reference TRBV7-9 and TRBJ2-5): DTGVSQNPRHKITKRGQNVTFRCDPISEHNRLYWYRQTLGQGPEFLTYFQNEAQLEKSRLLSDRFSAERPKGSFSTLEIQRTEQGDSAMYLCASTHQETQYFGPGTRLLVL.

This clonotype was counted a few times. The J gene is TRBJ2-6, the V gene TRBV5-1; 7 nucleotides agree with TRBD2. V shed 6 bases, J shed 0 bases, and the junction held 9 bases outside the gene matches. In germline, CDR1 is SGHRS, CDR2 YFSETQ. The length of the CDR3 is 17 residues. In DNA form, the CDR3 reads TGCGCCAGCACCTTAACCGGGAGGAGCTCTGGGGCCAACGTCCTGACTTTC. Translating it yields CASTLTGRSSGANVLTF.

V and J are TRBV4-1 and TRBJ2-7, with 10 bases matching TRBD1. The CDR3 has 16 amino acids. V gave up 1 base and J gave up 4 bases; unmatched junction bases: 7. Per germline, CDR1 MGHRA and CDR2 YSYEKL. CDR3 sequence: CASSQGTGTGVYEQYF. CDR3 sequence (DNA): TGCGCCAGCAGCCAAGGCACCGGGACAGGGGTTTACGAGCAGTACTTC.

CDR3 region: CASSLRRAGYTF. The DNA of the CDR3 is TGTGCCAGCAGTTTGAGGAGGGCTGGCTACACCTTC. The chain has TRBV28 and TRBJ1-2; D remains unclear. Trimming shortened V by 3 bases and J by 7 bases, and 9 bases separated the two germline ends. Germline CDR1 MDHEN, CDR2 SYDVKM. The CDR3 is made up of 12 amino acids.

The V call is TRBV20-1, the J call TRBJ1-5; D uncertain. Trimming shortened V by 3 bases and J by 0 bases, and 21 bases separated the two germline ends. CDR3 length: 18 amino acids. Per the germline V gene, CDR1 is DFQATT and CDR2 is SNEGSKA (reference sequence). CDR3 region: CSARDASRAGHSNQPQHF. CDR3 sequence (DNA): TGCAGTGCTAGGGATGCCTCTCGGGCAGGCCATAGCAATCAGCCCCAGCATTTT.

In this sample, this clonotype turned up once. This chain links TRBV9 with TRBJ2-2; TRBD2 is a possible D gene (6 bases). This CDR3 comprises 14 residues. Trimming shortened V by 6 bases and J by 5 bases, and 14 bases separated the two germline ends. Germline V gene lookup returns CDR1 SGDLS and CDR2 YYNGEE. This CDR3 is CASTEGVGTGELFF. DNA of the CDR3: TGTGCCAGCACGGAGGGCGTGGGGACCGGGGAGCTGTTTTTT. Based on the CDR3 plus reference TRBV9 and TRBJ2-2, the full variable domain is DSGVTQTPKHLITATGQRVTLRCSPRSGDLSVYWYQQSLDQGLQFLIQYYNGEERAKGNILERFSAQQFPDLHSELNLSSLELGDSALYFCASTEGVGTGELFFGEGSRLTVL.

J is TRBJ2-3 and V is TRBV30; 9 bases line up with TRBD1. The CDR3 covers 14 residues. V shed 8 bases and J 6 bases; nucleotides not matched to a gene: 12. Germline V lookup: CDR1 GTSNPN, CDR2 SVGIG (reference sequence). As DNA, the CDR3 is TGTGCCCAAGCAACAGGGGGCGTTACCGATACGCAGTATTTT. Its protein is CAQATGGVTDTQYF.

The chain carries TRBV15 and TRBJ1-4; unclear D gene. Deletions cut 0 bases from V and 0 bases from J, with 8 bases between. Germline-derived CDR1 and CDR2 are LNHNV and YYDKDF (reference sequence). The length of the CDR3 is 16 residues. As DNA, the CDR3 is TGTGCCACCAGCAGAGATCGAACCGCAACTAATGAAAAACTGTTTTTT. Protein: CATSRDRTATNEKLFF.

This chain links TRBV10-1 with TRBJ2-1; D is possibly TRBD1 or TRBD2 (5 bases each). Germline V gene lookup returns CDR1 WNHNN and CDR2 SYGVQD (reference sequence). The CDR3 contains 14 residues. The ends were cut back, 6 bases at V and 8 bases at J, with 17 bases in the middle. The CDR3, as DNA: TGCGCCAGCAGAGCCGGGACCCCCGGGGATGAGCAGTTCTTC. It translates to CASRAGTPGDEQFF.

DNA of the CDR3: TGTGCCAGCAGTCCTCCGGGACAGGGAAAGGATGACACTGAAGCTTTCTTT. Its translation is CASSPPGQGKDDTEAFF. This rearrangement joins TRBV2 to TRBJ1-1; 9 positions agree with TRBD1. The CDR3 runs 17 residues. CDR1 is SNHLY, CDR2 FYNNEI, per germline. J was trimmed by 3 bases and V by 5 bases; bases with no gene match: 13.

This chain uses TRBV11-3 with TRBJ1-6; D ambiguous. The CDR3 has 13 amino acids. Deletions cut 4 bases from V and 10 bases from J, with 11 bases between. Germline V lookup: CDR1 SGHNT, CDR2 YENEEA. This CDR3 reads CASSSQLGSPLHF. The CDR3 nucleotides are TGTGCCAGCAGCTCCCAGTTGGGCTCACCCCTCCACTTT.

The V and J genes are TRBV9 and TRBJ1-4; perhaps TRBD1 as D (5 bases). CDR1 and CDR2 from the germline V gene are SGDLS and YYNGEE. The CDR3 consists of 15 residues. The ends were cut back, 0 bases at V and 8 bases at J, with 14 bases in the middle. The chain's CDR3 is CASSVGPGTHEKLFF. CDR3 bases: TGTGCCAGCAGCGTAGGCCCGGGGACCCACGAAAAACTGTTTTTT.

The genes are TRBV19 and TRBJ1-5; 7 bases are shared with TRBD1. Germline V gene sequence: CDR1 LNHDA, CDR2 SQIVND (reference sequence). V was pared by 5 bases and J by 11 bases, with 12 bases of the junction left unmatched. The CDR3 length is 14 residues. Here the CDR3 reads CASSPRDRPQAQHF. The CDR3 region has the DNA TGTGCCAGTAGTCCCCGGGACAGACCCCAGGCCCAGCATTTT. Based on the CDR3 plus reference TRBV19 and TRBJ1-5, the full variable domain is DGGITQSPKYLFRKEGQNVTLSCEQNLNHDAMYWYRQDPGQGLRLIYYSQIVNDFQKGDIAEGYSVSREKKESFPLTVTSAQKNPTAFYLCASSPRDRPQAQHFGDGTRLSIL.